The rows below give T cell receptor beta chains drawn from one sample of a study of OX40 agonist ivuxolimab in advanced cancers. The method was immunoSEQ multiplex PCR; TCRdb's version includes in-frame clones alone and lacks a portion of them. In the table there are around 82,000 clones, 85% to 90% of which are singletons. This specimen was CD4+ or CD8+ T cells sorted from blood, taken in a trial of the OX40 agonist ivuxolimab. The source is an adult with an advanced solid tumor such as melanoma, head and neck, liver or kidney cancer. The CDR3 runs from the conserved cysteine through the conserved F or W. A D gene is named only where the DNA matches it firmly. The size field is filled for only some rows; it gives once, few, many or a size class.

abundance	d_gene	v_gene	j_gene	CDR3nt	CDR3aa
NA	NA	TRBV19	TRBJ1-1	TGTGCCAGTAGTTCACAGGGAACGAACACTGAAGCTTTCTTT	CASSSQGTNTEAFF
NA	NA	TRBV5-1	TRBJ1-6	TGCGCCAGCAAGGCAGAAAATTCACCCCTCCACTTT	CASKAENSPLHF
few	NA	TRBV7-6	TRBJ2-7	TGTGCCAGCAGCAACCCACAGGAAGCCTACGAGCAGTACTTC	CASSNPQEAYEQYF
once	NA	TRBV18	TRBJ1-1	TGTGCCAGCTCATCGGGATTCACTGAAGCTTTCTTT	CASSSGFTEAFF
NA	NA	TRBV27	TRBJ2-7	TGTGCCAGCAGTTTATCCCAGGTAACCTACGAGCAGTACTTC	CASSLSQVTYEQYF
NA	TRBD2	TRBV27	TRBJ2-1	TGTGCCAGCAGTACCTCTCCGGGACTAGGCATTCATGAGCAGTTCTTC	CASSTSPGLGIHEQFF
NA	TRBD1	TRBV6-1	TRBJ1-3	TGTGCCAGCAGTGAACAAGACAGGGCTGGAAACACCATATATTTT	CASSEQDRAGNTIYF
NA	TRBD1	TRBV6-6	TRBJ1-5	TGTGCCAGCAGTTACCTGGGACAGGGCAATCAGCCCCAGCATTTT	CASSYLGQGNQPQHF
NA	TRBD2	TRBV6-6	TRBJ2-1	TGTGCCAGCAGCCCCGGGACTAGGAGGAATGAGCAGTTCTTC	CASSPGTRRNEQFF
NA	TRBD2	TRBV5-4	TRBJ2-1	TGTGCCAGCAGCCCTAGGTCTAGCGGGGGTTACAATGAGCAGTTCTTC	CASSPRSSGGYNEQFF
NA	NA	TRBV15	TRBJ2-1	TGTGCCACCAGCAGAGATCTGGAAAAAAATGAGCAGTTCTTC	CATSRDLEKNEQFF
NA	TRBD2	TRBV30	TRBJ2-7	TGTGCCTGGAGTAAAACGGGGGGAGGCTACGAGCAGTACTTC	CAWSKTGGGYEQYF
few	NA	TRBV27	TRBJ2-7	TGTGCCAGCAGTTTAGGAGACGAGCAGTACTTC	CASSLGDEQYF
NA	TRBD2	TRBV13	TRBJ2-7	TGTGCCAGCAGCTCAACTCAGACTAGCGGGAGGGTTTACGAGCAGTACTTC	CASSSTQTSGRVYEQYF
NA	TRBD2	TRBV13	TRBJ2-3	TGTGCCAGCAGCTCTTTGACTAGCGAGAGCACAGATACGCAGTATTTT	CASSSLTSESTDTQYF
once	TRBD1	TRBV6-5	TRBJ2-7	TGTGCCAGCACCAGACAGGGGAAGGCCGAGCAGTACTTC	CASTRQGKAEQYF
once	NA	TRBV9	TRBJ1-3	TGTGCCAGCAGCGAGGTCCCTGGAAACACCATATATTTT	CASSEVPGNTIYF
NA	NA	TRBV10-1	TRBJ2-1	TGCGCCAGCAGTAGCGGTCCCCAGGGCGACAATGAGCAGTTCTTC	CASSSGPQGDNEQFF
few	NA	TRBV7-2	TRBJ2-4	TGTGCCAGCAGCAATGGCGACATTCAGTACTTC	CASSNGDIQYF
NA	NA	TRBV7-2	TRBJ2-1	TGTGCCAGCAGCTCTTCCCCCACTAGTTTAGATGAGCAGTTCTTC	CASSSSPTSLDEQFF
NA	NA	TRBV7-9	TRBJ2-5	TGTGCCAGCGCCTGGGGGCGAGAGACCCAGTACTTC	CASAWGRETQYF
NA	NA	TRBV18	TRBJ1-1	TGTGCCAGCTCACCAATAGAAATGAACACTGAAGCTTTCTTT	CASSPIEMNTEAFF
NA	TRBD2	TRBV30	TRBJ2-1	TGTGCCTGGAAGACTAGCGGGTACTCCTACAATGAGCAGTTCTTC	CAWKTSGYSYNEQFF
NA	TRBD2	TRBV7-8	TRBJ2-1	TGTGCCAGCAGCCTACTATGGACTAGCGGGAGTGAGCAGTTCTTC	CASSLLWTSGSEQFF
NA	TRBD2	TRBV11-3	TRBJ2-3	TGTGCCAGCAGCCAGGGACTAGCGGGAGGGCTCTGGACAGATACGCAGTATTTT	CASSQGLAGGLWTDTQYF
NA	NA	TRBV25-1	TRBJ2-7	TGTGCCAGCAGTGCCGACAGGAAATCCTACGAGCAGTACTTC	CASSADRKSYEQYF
NA	NA	TRBV14	TRBJ2-1	TGTGCCAGCAGCCAAGCACAATACAATGAGCAGTTCTTC	CASSQAQYNEQFF
NA	TRBD2	TRBV6-5	TRBJ2-2	TGTGCCGGGGGGACTAGCGGGACGTCGGGGGAGCTGTTTTTT	CAGGTSGTSGELFF
NA	NA	TRBV9	TRBJ1-5	TGTGCCAGCAGCGTATCCCGGGGAAATCAGCCCCAGCATTTT	CASSVSRGNQPQHF
NA	NA	TRBV6-5	TRBJ1-2	TGTGCCAGCAGTTACGATCTTAACTATGGCTACACCTTC	CASSYDLNYGYTF
once	NA	TRBV2	TRBJ2-4	TGTGCCAGCAGTGGGTGGTATAGGGGCCGGTTGAACTTC	CASSGWYRGRLNF
NA	NA	TRBV6-5	TRBJ2-5	TGTGCCAGCAGTTACTCGGCCGGGCACCAAGAGACCCAGTACTTC	CASSYSAGHQETQYF
NA	TRBD1	TRBV11-2	TRBJ1-2	TGTGCCAGCGATCTGGGACAGGGGACGGGTGGCTACACCTTC	CASDLGQGTGGYTF
NA	NA	TRBV29-1	TRBJ2-1	TGCAGCGTTTCTGGGCTCCTCCCCTACAATGAGCAGTTCTTC	CSVSGLLPYNEQFF
NA	NA	TRBV11-3	TRBJ2-7	TGTGCCAGCAGCTTTGACAGCTCCTACGAGCAGTACTTC	CASSFDSSYEQYF
NA	NA	TRBV5-1	TRBJ1-1	TGCGCCAGCAGCTTGGAGAGGACTGAAGCTTTCTTT	CASSLERTEAFF
NA	NA	TRBV7-2	TRBJ1-2	TGTGCCAGCAGCACCGTTAGTGGCTACACCTTC	CASSTVSGYTF
once	TRBD1	TRBV19	TRBJ2-3	TGTGCCAGTAATTCGCCGGGACAGAGAACAGATACGCAGTATTTT	CASNSPGQRTDTQYF
NA	TRBD1	TRBV5-1	TRBJ2-2	TGCGCCAGCACCCGGACAGGGCCAATATCCGGGGAGCTGTTTTTT	CASTRTGPISGELFF
few	NA	TRBV6-5	TRBJ1-4	TGTGCCAGCAGTTACACCGGCTCCAGGGGTAATGAAAAACTGTTTTTT	CASSYTGSRGNEKLFF
NA	NA	TRBV4-1	TRBJ2-1	TGCGCCAGCAGCCAAGGCCTGGGTGAGCAGTTCTTC	CASSQGLGEQFF
NA	NA	TRBV30	TRBJ2-3	TGTGCCTGCAAGGGGAACACAGATACGCAGTATTTT	CACKGNTDTQYF
NA	NA	TRBV5-4	TRBJ2-3	TGTGCCAGCAGCTTAGCACCAGATACGCAGTATTTT	CASSLAPDTQYF
NA	TRBD2	TRBV11-2	TRBJ2-7	TGTGCCAGCACCAACCAAGGGAGGGGCTTCTACGAGCAGTACTTC	CASTNQGRGFYEQYF
NA	NA	TRBV28	TRBJ2-3	TGTGCCAGCAGTTTTGGGGTCCGCTACACAGATACGCAGTATTTT	CASSFGVRYTDTQYF